The sample holds many counts of the clone carrying this T cell receptor (beta chain). This specimen belongs to a study of neurological immune-mediated disorders. With 10-nucleotide random UMIs, 5'RACE was used to make the cDNA. Over 170 million TCR-beta sequences (from 15-18 subjects) were yielded by each sequencing run. TCRdb re-analysed the 5' RACE reads in MiXCR, keeping a single row per CDR3 protein. The sample shows roughly 75,000 distinct CDR3 sequences, approximately 14% of them seen only once. The CDR3 runs to 12 residues. Deletions cut 5 bases from V and 4 bases from J, with 8 bases between. CDR1 is SGHTA, CDR2 FQGNSA, per germline. Time point of the sample: longitudinal time-point 1 (baseline). Libraries used 2 million unsorted PBMCs kept frozen in RNAlater.

Sequencing was done on a sample of PBMCs. The V and J genes are TRBV7-2 and TRBJ2-5; D gene uncertain. The TCR originated in a female donor with HTLV-1-associated myelopathy (HAM/TSP). The CDR3 loop is CASSPTAETQYF. The CDR3 nucleotides are TGTGCCAGCAGCCCCACAGCAGAGACCCAGTACTTC.